These T cell receptor beta chains were read from a single sample in a study of blood T cell repertoires in COVID-19. TCRdb's table, derived via immunoSEQ multiplex PCR, lists solely in-frame clones and lacks some. The sample has around 250,000 clones, approximately 90% seen once. Material for sequencing was peripheral blood. Every receptor here comes from a man aged 25-45 years who had recovered from COVID-19. The CDR3 runs from the conserved cysteine through the conserved F or W.

j_gene,v_gene,CDR3aa
TRBJ1-2,TRBV3-1/TRBV3-2,CASSQDRREEVNGYTF
TRBJ1-5,TRBV27,CASSPLVGSQPQHF
TRBJ2-7,TRBV7-6,CASSLRGGNSYEQYF
TRBJ2-5,TRBV9,CASSVGGTGGGETQYF
TRBJ1-1,TRBV4-3,CASSQDRGGERKAFF
TRBJ1-1,TRBV5-1,CASSLAGGKAEAFF
TRBJ2-2,TRBV7-2,CASSIPLSSGGLTGELFF
TRBJ1-2,TRBV7-2,CASSSGAGARGYTF
TRBJ2-2,TRBV4-2,CASSPGTGTGELFF
TRBJ2-7,TRBV6-5,CASSHRDRAFLEQYF
TRBJ1-2,TRBV6-5,CASSPGIGYTF
TRBJ2-1,TRBV3-1/TRBV3-2,CASSPLASKEQFF